The 26 T cell receptor beta chains in this list originate from one sample, sequenced in a study of human T cells and chemical hapten exposure (dated by TCRdb to the early 2020s). In the paper's terms, the time point label means: patch test 3, about 24 weeks after DPC sensitization. Taken with the paper, the label for treatment or condition translates to: therapeutic diphenylcyclopropenone sensitization with weekly scalp DPC. The library was produced with RACE. The listed sequencing device is NextSeq 500. TCRdb itself trimmed the public reads at Q25 with fastp, ran MiXCR and retained productive beta chains. Rows with a matching CDR3 protein are joined into one entry that keeps the most common DNA and genes. The sample table contains approximately 160,000 distinct CDR3 sequences; only one count was recorded for about 30% of them. The ten largest clonotypes hold 2.1% of the sample. The sequences come from whole blood, collected in connection with sensitization to the hapten diphenylcyclopropenone (DPC). Source of these receptors: a woman aged 18-29 years with alopecia areata. Some clones in this sample may be carry-over from other donors' samples.

The table lists this clonotype with a few counts. The CDR3 DNA reads TGTGCCAGCTCACCACAGGGGGAGACCCAGTACTTC. It specifies CASSPQGETQYF. The chain has TRBV18 and TRBJ2-5, with D possibly being TRBD1 (5 bases). Trimming left V 1 base short and J 5 bases short, with 5 bases between. The CDR3 has 12 residues. Per germline, CDR1 KGHSH and CDR2 LQKENI.

The V call is TRBV5-1, the J call TRBJ2-5, with 9 bases lining up with TRBD1. Losses at the gene ends were 1 base for V and 2 bases for J; bases not matched to a gene: 6. CDR3 length: 16 residues. Germline V CDR1 and CDR2: SGHRS, YFSETQ. The CDR3 sequence is CASSLYPGQGQETQYF. CDR3 nucleotide sequence: TGCGCCAGCAGCTTGTATCCGGGACAGGGACAAGAGACCCAGTACTTC.

V is TRBV25-1 and J is TRBJ2-2; D might be TRBD1 (6 bases). The germline V gene encodes CDR1 MGHDK and CDR2 SYGVNS. The CDR3 contains 15 residues. V shed 4 bases and J shed 0 bases, with 9 bases lying between them. The CDR3 coding sequence is TGTGCCAGCAGTGCCGACAGGACGAACACCGGGGAGCTGTTTTTT. Translating it yields CASSADRTNTGELFF.

J is TRBJ2-1 and V is TRBV29-1, with 11 bases matching TRBD1. CDR1 SQVTM and CDR2 ANQGSEA come from the germline V gene. V lost 7 bases to trimming and J lost 1 base; unmatched junction nucleotides: 0. The CDR3 is made up of 13 amino acids. CDR3 protein: CSGDRGSYNEQFF. The DNA for the CDR3 is TGCAGCGGGGACAGGGGGTCCTACAATGAGCAGTTCTTC.

The V call is TRBV2, the J call TRBJ2-4, with TRBD1 as a possible D gene (6 bases). Trimming stripped 0 bases from V and 15 bases from J, with 12 bases between. The CDR3 has 12 residues. CDR1 SNHLY and CDR2 FYNNEI come from the germline V gene. CDR3 sequence (DNA): TGTGCCAGCAGTGAAGCTTGGGACACCCCGTACTTC. Its translation is CASSEAWDTPYF.

This clonotype came up a few times. V and J are TRBV21-1 and TRBJ2-2; TRBD1 reflects the table's D call only, with no check against the DNA. TRBV21-1 is recorded as a pseudogene. The CDR3 runs to 16 residues. The CDR3 DNA is TGTGCCGTACCCGGGCCCGGGGGAGGCGGCACCGGGGAGCTGTTTTTT. It yields the protein CAVPGPGGGGTGELFF.

This clonotype was detected only a few times. This rearrangement joins TRBV7-9 to TRBJ1-5; D perhaps matches TRBD1 (5 bases). This CDR3 is built from 12 residues. Per germline, CDR1 SEHNR and CDR2 FQNEAQ (reference sequence). Trimming removed 3 bases at V and 5 bases at J, with 5 bases between. DNA for the CDR3: TGTGCCAGCAGCTTCAGGGATCAGCCCCAGCATTTT. This gives the protein CASSFRDQPQHF.

The chain carries TRBV12-3 or TRBV12-4 and TRBJ1-1; D uncertain. V lost 6 bases, J lost 0 bases, and 11 bases lay in between. The CDR3 extends over 14 amino acids. CDR3: CASRGRDLNTEAFF. CDR3 in DNA: TGTGCCAGCAGGGGGAGGGATCTGAACACTGAAGCTTTCTTT.

The chain is built from TRBV5-1 and TRBJ1-2; D gene unclear. Germline CDR1 is SGHRS and CDR2 is YFSETQ. This CDR3 is 13 amino acids long. The ends were cut back, 4 bases at V and 4 bases at J, with 11 bases in the middle. In DNA, the CDR3 is TGCGCCAGCAGCGTGGGCTGGGCCTATGGCTACACCTTC. Residues: CASSVGWAYGYTF.

This chain connects TRBV11-2 to TRBJ2-3; D remains unclear. V was clipped by 2 bases and J by 1 base, with 7 bases between them. The CDR3 covers 14 residues. CDR1 and CDR2 (germline): SGHAT, FQNNGV. The CDR3 protein is CASSLNIGTDTQYF. CDR3 sequence (DNA): TGTGCCAGCAGCTTAAACATAGGCACAGATACGCAGTATTTT.

For this clonotype: An end of the junction differs from the germline gene, which may be a read error. The chain links TRBV2 to TRBJ1-1, with D hard to call. Per the germline V gene, CDR1 is SNHLY and CDR2 is FYNNEI. The CDR3 sequence is 12 residues long. This CDR3 is CVSRLGRTEAFF. The DNA for the CDR3 is TGTGTCAGCAGGCTGGGAAGAACTGAAGCTTTCTTT.

The V and J genes are TRBV7-9 and TRBJ2-1, with 14 bases fitting TRBD2. The CDR3 runs to 19 residues. The junction had 14 bases not matched to a gene; V was cut back by 4 bases and J by 6 bases. CDR1 is SEHNR, CDR2 FQNEAQ, per germline (reference sequence). The CDR3: CASSSGTSGSLHGGNEQFF. The CDR3 DNA reads TGTGCCAGCAGCTCCGGGACTAGCGGGAGCCTCCACGGGGGCAATGAGCAGTTCTTC.

This clonotype has more than one count but fewer than ten. V is TRBV15 and J is TRBJ1-6, with 10 bases lining up with TRBD1. V trimming: 8 bases; J trimming: 7 bases; junction bases outside the gene matches: 2. The CDR3 length is 13 residues. CDR1 is LNHNV, CDR2 YYDKDF, per germline (reference sequence). The chain's CDR3 is CATGDRGNSPLHF. DNA of the CDR3: TGTGCCACCGGGGACAGGGGAAATTCACCCCTCCACTTT.

The chain combines TRBV9 with TRBJ2-7; the match to TRBD1 covers 9 bases. The junction had 6 bases not matched to a gene; V was cut back by 5 bases and J by 3 bases. The CDR3 consists of 14 residues. Germline CDR1 reads SGDLS; CDR2 reads YYNGEE. The CDR3 here is CASSLGQGYYEQYF. The CDR3 region has the DNA TGTGCCAGCAGTCTAGGACAGGGGTACTACGAGCAGTACTTC.

This clonotype was found a few times. The chain links TRBV15 to TRBJ2-5; 7 bases map to TRBD1. There are 12 residues in the CDR3. From germline, CDR1 is LNHNV and CDR2 YYDKDF (reference sequence). Losses at the gene ends were 4 bases for V and 5 bases for J; bases not matched to a gene: 1. CDR3 amino acids: CATSMTGETQYF. The CDR3 nucleotides are TGTGCCACCAGCATGACAGGGGAGACCCAGTACTTC.

The chain joins TRBV4-2 to TRBJ1-1; D is undetermined. Germline assignment: CDR1 LGHNA and CDR2 YNFKEQ. Deletions cut 0 bases from V and 1 base from J, with 6 bases between. The CDR3 is 14 amino acids. The CDR3 nucleotides read TGTGCCAGCAGCCAAGATATTGGGAACACTGAAGCTTTCTTT. Translated, it gives CASSQDIGNTEAFF.

This sequence joins TRBV7-9 and TRBJ2-5; D might be TRBD1 (5 bases). Between the trimmed V and J ends, which lost 6 bases and 5 bases, there was a span of 13 bases. Germline CDR1 reads SEHNR; CDR2 reads FQNEAQ (reference sequence). This CDR3 is built from 13 residues. In DNA, the CDR3 is TGTGCCAGCAGTATCCAGGGCGTGGAGACCCAGTACTTC. Translating gives CASSIQGVETQYF.

This clonotype showed up just a few times. V usage is TRBV7-9 and J usage is TRBJ2-4; 11 bases align to TRBD2. The trim removed 4 bases at V and 5 bases at J, leaving 10 bases unmatched. CDR3 length: 17 residues. CDR1 is SEHNR and CDR2 is FQNEAQ in the germline V gene (reference sequence). The CDR3 nucleotides are TGTGCCAGCAGCTCAGATCTTACTAGCGGGAGACAAAACATTCAGTACTTC. Translating it yields CASSSDLTSGRQNIQYF. Full variable domain (missing parts from reference TRBV7-9 and TRBJ2-4): DTGVSQNPRHKITKRGQNVTFRCDPISEHNRLYWYRQTLGQGPEFLTYFQNEAQLEKSRLLSDRFSAERPKGSFSTLEIQRTEQGDSAMYLCASSSDLTSGRQNIQYFGAGTRLSVL.

This clonotype was detected only a few times. The V gene is TRBV4-1, the J gene TRBJ2-5; D is unresolved. Germline-derived CDR1 and CDR2 are MGHRA and YSYEKL. This CDR3 has 13 amino acids. Trimming took off 1 base at V and 1 base at J, with 4 bases between the two ends. The chain's CDR3 is CASSQGIQETQYF. CDR3 DNA sequence: TGCGCCAGCAGCCAAGGAATCCAAGAGACCCAGTACTTC.

The V gene is TRBV5-1, the J gene TRBJ1-6; the D gene is possibly TRBD1 (6 bases). V shed 1 base and J shed 11 bases, with 25 bases lying between them. The CDR3 length is 18 residues. CDR1 is SGHRS, CDR2 YFSETQ, per germline. The CDR3 bases are TGCGCCAGCAGCTTGCAAGTTGCCCAGGGGAGGAGGGGAACACCCCTCCACTTT. This translates into CASSLQVAQGRRGTPLHF.

V is TRBV18 and J is TRBJ2-3, with 8 bases that match TRBD1. Looked up from germline, CDR1 is KGHSH and CDR2 is LQKENI. CDR3 size: 14 residues. With 6 bases clipped from V and 2 bases from J, the junction kept 4 bases outside the gene matches. CDR3 DNA sequence: TGTGCCAGCTCTTTGGACAGGGTCACAGATACGCAGTATTTT. Its translation is CASSLDRVTDTQYF.

This clonotype occurred many times. J is TRBJ2-6 and V is TRBV29-1, with D perhaps matching TRBD1 (5 bases). The CDR3 sequence is 14 residues long. From germline, CDR1 is SQVTM and CDR2 ANQGSEA. The V end lost 4 bases, the J end lost 2 bases, and 9 bases lay between the germline ends. The CDR3 sequence: CSVGSGPGANVLTF. The CDR3 coding sequence is TGCAGCGTTGGATCAGGGCCTGGGGCCAACGTCCTGACTTTC.

V usage is TRBV20-1 and J usage is TRBJ1-5; TRBD1 might be the D (6 bases). The CDR3 extends over 13 amino acids. V was cut by 5 bases and J by 3 bases, with 11 bases left in between. Germline-derived CDR1 and CDR2 are DFQATT and SNEGSKA (reference sequence). CDR3 sequence (DNA): TGCAGTGCTCAGACAGGAGTCAATCAGCCCCAGCATTTT. This sequence encodes CSAQTGVNQPQHF.

The V call is TRBV6-5, the J call TRBJ1-1; D gene ambiguous. This CDR3 comprises 11 residues. Per germline, CDR1 MNHEY and CDR2 SVGAGI. Trimming shortened V by 5 bases and J by 6 bases, and 7 bases separated the two germline ends. The CDR3, as DNA: TGTGCCAGCAGTACCCCGGCTGAAGCTTTCTTT. This translates into CASSTPAEAFF.

The CDR3 nucleotides are TGTGCCAGCAACGGAGGGGGCAGGGGTGAGCAGTACTTC. Translating it yields CASNGGGRGEQYF. V gene TRBV2 combines with J gene TRBJ2-7, with a weak D call TRBD1 (7 bases). The CDR3 length is 13 residues. V was pared by 7 bases and J by 7 bases, with 17 bases between. Germline CDR1 SNHLY, CDR2 FYNNEI. Drawing the rest from reference TRBV2 and TRBJ2-7, the complete variable domain is EPEVTQTPSHQVTQMGQEVILRCVPISNHLYFYWYRQILGQKVEFLVSFYNNEISEKSEIFDDQFSVERPDGSNFTLKIRSTKLEDSAMYFCASNGGGRGEQYFGPGTRLTVT.

The chain joins TRBV9 to TRBJ1-5; D perhaps matches TRBD1 (6 bases). The germline V and J ends were trimmed by 4 bases and 6 bases, with 14 bases remaining between them. CDR3 length: 14 residues. Germline V gene lookup returns CDR1 SGDLS and CDR2 YYNGEE. The CDR3 bases are TGTGCCAGCAGCACTGGGGGGGCCGGTCAGCCCCAGCATTTT. Its protein product is CASSTGGAGQPQHF.